Below, one T cell receptor beta chain is given with its context. Its target is unknown. The entry originates in a study of OX40 agonist ivuxolimab in advanced cancers. As for the study in general: Males comprised around 78% of the group, whose mean age was about 62 years (range 23 to 79).

Drawing of blood for sampling happened at baseline, at cycle 4 day 1, and at cycle 7 day 1. General study results and limits: Some nonresponders also had low normalized T-cell clonal expansion.

The repertoire was sequenced with immunoSEQ multiplex PCR; TCRdb's copy has only in-frame clones and lacks some. This repertoire shows some 30,000 clones, roughly four fifths found once; its top ten account for roughly 12%. This sequence originates from an adult with an advanced solid tumor such as melanoma, head and neck, liver or kidney cancer. The input for sequencing was CD4+ or CD8+ T cells sorted from blood, taken in a trial of the OX40 agonist ivuxolimab.

For the CDR3, the DNA is TGCAGCGTTGGGGGTGACGGCAGGGGTTTCAATGAGCAGTTCTTC. Its protein is CSVGGDGRGFNEQFF. V usage is TRBV29-1 and J usage is TRBJ2-1, with D possibly being TRBD1 (6 bases). The CDR3 is 15 residues long. V lost 4 bases and J lost 6, with 19 bases in between. Germline lookup yields CDR1 SQVTM and CDR2 ANQGSEA.